Sequencing of this T cell receptor beta chain was carried out in a study of cytomegalovirus exposure and HLA in healthy donors. Study-wide points: After further analysis at a later stage, 17,000 or so TCR beta sequences were associated with HLA alleles at 0.05 false discovery rate. The authors listed approximately 150 TCR beta chains as cytomegalovirus-associated. It was shown in a later analysis that HLA-associated TCR beta chains were more clonally expanded than other, equally common chains.

PCR used 60 Vbeta primers and 13 Jbeta primers. Clones were sequenced by immunoSEQ multiplex PCR, and TCRdb holds only the in-frame ones, with some missing. Here the sample spans fewer than 95,000 clones, just over 75% being singletons. Details on this clone: Its antigen is not known.

The source is a man aged 25-45 years in good health and CMV-seronegative. The sequenced material came from PBMCs.

In DNA form, the CDR3 reads TGTGCCAGTAGTGTTTGGGGGCAATACACTGAAGCTTTCTTT. Protein product: CASSVWGQYTEAFF. The rearrangement links TRBV19 to TRBJ1-1, with TRBD1 as a possible D gene (6 bases). The V end was cut by 5 bases, the J end by 3 bases, with 13 bases between. This CDR3 is 14 amino acids long. Germline CDR1 LNHDA, CDR2 SQIVND (reference sequence).